This T cell receptor beta chain was captured by sequencing in a study of graft-versus-host responses after intestinal transplantation. Across the whole study: Following induction with anti-thymocyte globulin, all recipients were given tacrolimus and steroids for about three years. Study observations and caveats: GvH clones surfaced in recipient marrow, some emerging earlier in ileum or blood. Early post-transplant HvG declines were associated with peak circulating GvH clone levels.

The CDR3 runs 17 residues. V was shortened by 3 bases and J by 4 bases, with 20 bases between the two germline ends. About this clone: What it recognizes is unknown.

The protocol was immunoSEQ multiplex PCR, while the TCRdb copy is restricted to in-frame clones and leaves out a portion. Among tens of thousands of clones listed, 80% to 90% were seen once. The sample here was PBMCs, taken 26 days after transplant. The J gene is TRBJ2-3, the V gene TRBV23-1; TRBD2 might be the D (6 bases). TRBV23-1 is treated as an ORF (open reading frame) with a function not yet certain. This receptor was identified in a human patient who received an intestinal transplant, so some T cells may come from the graft donor. In DNA form, the CDR3 reads TGCGCCAGCAGTCACTCCCCGGGACTCGGGATCTCAGATACGCAGTATTTT. This encodes CASSHSPGLGISDTQYF.